These 18 T cell receptor beta chains originate from one sample sequenced in a study of tumor and adjacent non-tumor tissue in lung cancer. No cell sorting was done before RNA was extracted from the tissue. The library came from three nested PCR rounds adapted from ARM-PCR protocols. TCRdb recomputed calls from the multiplex PCR reads with MiXCR, one row per CDR3 protein. The profile covers around 210,000 distinct CDR3 sequences, with 71% appearing a single time and around 27% taken by the ten largest. Material for sequencing was lung tumor tissue. Receptors originate from a man aged 60 to 69 with non-small cell lung cancer.

This clonotype has just one count. Given a much more abundant clone one base away, this may be a read error. CDR3 sequence: CSSRGGLPPETQYF. CDR3 DNA: TGCAGTTCTAGAGGGGGACTACCTCCAGAGACCCAGTACTTC. V is TRBV20-1 and J is TRBJ2-5; possible D gene TRBD2, 7 bases. The CDR3 is 14 residues long. Germline-derived CDR1 and CDR2 are DFQATT and SNEGSKA (reference sequence).

J is TRBJ1-4 and V is TRBV11-3; no clear D. V was cut by 5 bases and J by 8 bases, with 24 bases left in between. The CDR3 runs to 17 residues. The germline V gene encodes CDR1 SGHNT and CDR2 YENEEA. The CDR3 loop is CASSIYKCGSGREKLFF. As DNA, the CDR3 is TGTGCCAGCAGCATCTATAAGTGTGGAAGCGGACGGGAAAAACTGTTTTTT.

The rearrangement joins TRBV29-1 to TRBJ1-2; no clear D gene. This CDR3 has 14 residues. V was cut by 4 bases and J by 4 bases, with 16 bases left in between. CDR1 and CDR2 from the germline V gene are SQVTM and ANQGSEA. For the CDR3, the DNA is TGCAGCGTTGTGGTAGGCCCCGGGGTCTATGGCTACACCTTC. Translating gives CSVVVGPGVYGYTF.

V gene TRBV5-1 combines with J gene TRBJ2-1, with D perhaps matching TRBD1 (5 bases). CDR1 and CDR2 (germline): SGHRS, YFSETQ. Trimming took off 2 bases at V and 7 bases at J, with 13 bases between the two ends. The CDR3 has 14 residues. The CDR3 DNA reads TGCGCCAGCAGCTTACTCGGCAGGGTGAATGAGCAGTTCTTC. This encodes CASSLLGRVNEQFF.

Concerning this clonotype itself: The germline gene is not matched at one end of the junction; a read error may be the cause. The rearrangement joins TRBV4-2 to TRBJ1-2; TRBD1 is a possible D gene (5 bases). CDR1 is LGHNA and CDR2 is YNFKEQ in the germline V gene. The CDR3 runs 13 residues. CDR3 coding DNA: TGTGCCAGCAGACCTCCAGGGACCTATGCCTACACCTTC. It encodes CASRPPGTYAYTF.

The V and J genes are TRBV20-1 and TRBJ1-1, with D unresolved. Trimming shortened V by 7 bases and J by 1 base, and 13 bases separated the two germline ends. The CDR3 has 13 amino acids. CDR1 and CDR2 from the germline V gene are DFQATT and SNEGSKA (reference sequence). The CDR3 nucleotides are TGCAGTGTCGCGCCGGAATGGAACACTGAAGCTTTCTTT. Protein: CSVAPEWNTEAFF.

This chain uses TRBV4-3 with TRBJ2-1, with 14 bases matching TRBD2. Trimming removed 3 bases from V and 5 bases from J; junction bases left unmatched: 6. The CDR3 runs to 17 residues. Germline V gives CDR1 LGHNA, CDR2 YSLEER. Here the CDR3 DNA reads TGCGCCAGCAGCCAGGGACTAGCGGGAGTGCACGACAATGAGCAGTTCTTC. Translating it yields CASSQGLAGVHDNEQFF.

On this clonotype itself: Its ends do not fully match the called genes, so a read error is possible. The chain is built from TRBV6-1 and TRBJ2-4; D gene unclear. The germline V gene encodes CDR1 MNHNS and CDR2 SASEGT. CDR3 length: 13 residues. The CDR3 sequence: CVSISSYESIQYF. The CDR3 DNA reads as TGTGTCAGCATTAGCTCCTACGAGAGCATTCAGTACTTC.

As concerns this clonotype: This may stem from a read error, because a much larger clone lies one nucleotide away. The chain carries TRBV20-1 and TRBJ2-6; D is perhaps TRBD2 (5 bases). Germline CDR1 DFQATT, CDR2 SNEGSKA (reference sequence). V lost 3 bases and J 9 bases, leaving 15 bases between the germline ends. The CDR3 runs to 14 residues. CDR3 in DNA: TGCAGTGCTAGTAAGCGGTCCGGGTTCAACGTCCTGACTTTC. Residues: CSASKRSGFNVLTF.

This clonotype has at least ten counts. The V call is TRBV29-1, the J call TRBJ1-2; D perhaps matches TRBD1 (6 bases). V was trimmed by 2 bases and J by 7 bases, leaving 17 bases between them. The CDR3 has 14 amino acids. The V gene's germline CDR1 is SQVTM and CDR2 ANQGSEA. This chain's CDR3 is CSVETLTGSSGYTF. DNA of the CDR3: TGCAGCGTTGAAACACTGACAGGCAGTTCTGGCTACACCTTC.

V is TRBV27 and J is TRBJ2-7, with D maybe TRBD1 (6 bases). Germline V gene lookup returns CDR1 MNHEY and CDR2 SMNVEV (reference sequence). Trimming took 5 bases from V and 8 from J, leaving 22 bases between them. The CDR3 spans 15 residues. CDR3 DNA sequence: TGTGCCAGCAGTCCAGGACAGCTACGAGGGCGCAAGCAGTACTTC. It codes for CASSPGQLRGRKQYF.

On this clonotype itself: Mismatch with germline at one junction end may stem from a read error. This chain links TRBV20-1 with TRBJ1-6, with 9 bases fitting TRBD1. Germline values: CDR1 DFQATT, CDR2 SNEGSKA (reference sequence). The CDR3 is 12 residues long. The CDR3 reads CSSPGQGLSLDF. The CDR3 nucleotides are TGCAGTTCTCCGGGACAGGGTCTGTCCCTCGACTTT.

A few counts support this clonotype. The chain carries TRBV12-5 and TRBJ2-7; D is perhaps TRBD1 (5 bases). This CDR3 spans 12 amino acids. Germline-derived CDR1 and CDR2 are LGHNT and FRNRAP. Between the trimmed V and J ends, which lost 3 bases and 5 bases, there was a span of 8 bases. The CDR3 here is CASGFPRDEQYF. The CDR3 coding sequence is TGTGCTAGTGGTTTCCCCAGGGACGAGCAGTACTTC.

A note on this clonotype: Given a much more abundant clone one base away, this may be a read error. This chain joins TRBV5-5 and TRBJ2-3; D gene ambiguous. The germline CDR1 and CDR2 sequences are SGHKS and YYEKEE (reference sequence). This CDR3 comprises 13 residues. V was pared by 0 bases and J by 4 bases, with 6 bases between. The CDR3 region is CASSLGSSDTQYF. The CDR3 region has the DNA TGTGCCAGCAGCTTGGGATCGTCAGATACGCAGTATTTT.

The J gene is TRBJ1-2, the V gene TRBV28; a possible D gene is TRBD1 (5 bases). The CDR3 runs to 16 residues. Germline V gives CDR1 MDHEN, CDR2 SYDVKM. V was shortened by 6 bases and J by 0 bases, with 17 bases between the two germline ends. The CDR3: CASSRGHGATNYGYTF. The CDR3 DNA reads TGTGCCAGCAGCCGTGGTCATGGGGCAACTAACTATGGCTACACCTTC.

The chain carries TRBV6-6 and TRBJ1-4; tentative D call: TRBD1 (5 bases). CDR3 length equals 14 residues. V was pared by 11 bases and J by 7 bases, with 20 bases between. CDR1 is MNHNY and CDR2 is SVGAGI in the germline V gene (reference sequence). The DNA for the CDR3 is TGTGCCTCAACATGGAGGGGCAGATGTGAAAAACTGTTTTTT. It translates to CASTWRGRCEKLFF.

The chain couples TRBV11-1 to TRBJ1-4; a weak D match, TRBD1 (5 bases). V was cut by 7 bases and J by 0 bases, with 15 bases left in between. This CDR3 has 16 amino acids. Germline CDR1 reads SGHAT; CDR2 reads FQDESV (reference sequence). The CDR3 bases are TGTGCCAGCACCTTCGGGAGGGGAGCAACTAATGAAAAACTGTTTTTT. It encodes CASTFGRGATNEKLFF.

Concerning this clonotype itself: A much larger clone differs from this one at a single base, so this may be a read error. Here the CDR3 reads CARSQDIAGWTSEMRTGELFF. CDR3 in DNA: TGTGCCAGAAGCCAAGATATCGCAGGGTGGACTAGTGAGATGAGGACCGGGGAGCTGTTTTTT. This chain connects TRBV4-2 to TRBJ2-2; 7 bases are shared with TRBD2. This CDR3 contains 21 residues. The germline V gene encodes CDR1 LGHNA and CDR2 YNFKEQ.